Below, 9 T cell receptor beta chains from the same sample are listed, as sequenced in a study of T cell changes during pregnancy in multiple sclerosis. Assay: immunoSEQ multiplex PCR; the TCRdb copy retains only in-frame clones and omits some. The sample has fewer than 80,000 clones; around 94% are singletons. This specimen consisted of CD4+ T cells from peripheral blood mononuclear cells, obtained after pregnancy. All receptors derive from a female donor with multiple sclerosis, enrolled in a pregnancy study.

The V and J genes are TRBV28 and TRBJ1-2, with D unclear. Germline lookup yields CDR1 MDHEN and CDR2 SYDVKM. Trimming left V 4 bases short and J 0 bases short, with 9 bases between. The CDR3 loop spans 14 amino acids. The CDR3 DNA sequence: TGTGCCAGCAGTTCCGGACTATCTAACTATGGCTACACCTTC. Encoded protein: CASSSGLSNYGYTF.

The genes are TRBV7-2 and TRBJ2-2; no reliable D call. CDR3 size: 13 residues. V was pared by 3 bases and J by 1 base, with 3 bases between. Germline-derived CDR1 and CDR2 are SGHTA and FQGNSA. The CDR3 nucleotides are TGTGCCAGCAGCTTCAGGAACACCGGGGAGCTGTTTTTT. Amino acids: CASSFRNTGELFF.

V usage is TRBV10-3 and J usage is TRBJ2-1, with 16 bases identical to TRBD2. Unmatched junction bases numbered 6, after V lost 8 bases and J lost 8 bases. Germline-derived CDR1 and CDR2 are ENHRY and SYGVKD. This CDR3 is built from 15 residues. CDR3 protein: CAIRPGLAGGYEQFF. The CDR3 DNA is TGTGCCATCCGCCCGGGACTAGCGGGAGGGTATGAGCAGTTCTTC.

The J gene is TRBJ2-7, the V gene TRBV9; TRBD1 might be the D (6 bases). The V gene lost 4 bases and the J gene lost 4 bases, with 15 bases spanning the gap. The germline V gene encodes CDR1 SGDLS and CDR2 YYNGEE. The CDR3 has 14 amino acids. The CDR3 region is CASSTGTVVYEQYF. CDR3 nucleotide sequence: TGTGCCAGCAGCACAGGGACGGTGGTATACGAGCAGTACTTC.

The chain couples TRBV29-1 to TRBJ2-3; D perhaps matches TRBD1 (6 bases). The CDR3 contains 14 residues. The V end was cut by 6 bases, the J end by 6 bases, with 19 bases between. The V gene's germline CDR1 is SQVTM and CDR2 ANQGSEA. CDR3 sequence: CSVTGPGGLDTQYF. The CDR3 DNA reads TGCAGCGTGACCGGGCCTGGGGGCCTCGATACGCAGTATTTT.

This chain connects TRBV5-1 to TRBJ2-7; TRBD1 aligns across 9 bases. Germline CDR1 is SGHRS and CDR2 is YFSETQ. The CDR3 has 14 residues. V dropped 6 bases and J dropped 3; count of bases not matched to a gene: 7. The CDR3 spells CASTRDREGYEQYF. The CDR3 bases are TGCGCCAGCACTAGGGACAGGGAAGGCTACGAGCAGTACTTC. The full variable domain, completed using reference TRBV5-1 and TRBJ2-7, is KAGVTQTPRYLIKTRGQQVTLSCSPISGHRSVSWYQQTPGQGLQFLFEYFSETQRNKGNFPGRFSGRQFSNSRSEMNVSTLELGDSALYLCASTRDREGYEQYFGPGTRLTVT.

This clone occurred once. This chain links TRBV15 with TRBJ1-4; D possibly corresponds to TRBD1 (5 bases). V gave up 0 bases and J gave up 6 bases, with 14 bases separating them. This CDR3 is built from 16 residues. Germline V CDR1 and CDR2: LNHNV, YYDKDF (reference sequence). The CDR3 coding sequence is TGTGCCACCAGCAGAGATCTTACGGGGGTTGATGAAAAACTGTTTTTT. Its protein product is CATSRDLTGVDEKLFF.

The genes are TRBV7-2 and TRBJ2-1; 8 bases align to TRBD2. The CDR3 covers 17 residues. Germline V CDR1 and CDR2: SGHTA, FQGNSA. The V gene end was trimmed by 0 bases and the J gene end by 1 base; junction bases not matched to a gene: 5. The CDR3 protein is CASSLAQSGRSYNEQFF. In DNA, the CDR3 is TGTGCCAGCAGCTTAGCTCAGAGCGGGAGATCCTACAATGAGCAGTTCTTC. The full variable domain, completed using reference TRBV7-2 and TRBJ2-1, is GAGVSQSPSNKVTEKGKDVELRCDPISGHTALYWYRQSLGQGLEFLIYFQGNSAPDKSGLPSDRFSAERTGGSVSTLTIQRTQQEDSAVYLCASSLAQSGRSYNEQFFGPGTRLTVL.

The chain combines TRBV28 with TRBJ1-1, with TRBD1 identical over 10 bases. The V and J ends lost 3 bases and 0 bases, in that order; junction bases with no gene match: 4. Germline CDR1 and CDR2: MDHEN and SYDVKM. The CDR3 totals 16 residues. CDR3 protein: CASSFLDRGMNTEAFF. DNA of the CDR3: TGTGCCAGCAGTTTCCTGGACAGGGGGATGAACACTGAAGCTTTCTTT.